Below, 15 T cell receptor beta chains from the same sample are listed, as sequenced in a study of blood T cell repertoires in COVID-19. Sequenced by immunoSEQ multiplex PCR; TCRdb stores in-frame clones only, minus some. The sample holds about 35,000 clones, around 75% seen once. Sequencing used peripheral blood. Receptors originate from a man older than 75 with active or convalescent COVID-19.

This chain uses TRBV5-1 with TRBJ2-7; TRBD1 agrees at 9 bases. The J segment lost 2 bases and the V segment lost 5 bases, leaving 8 bases of the junction unmatched. CDR1 and CDR2 from the germline V gene are SGHRS and YFSETQ. The CDR3 length is 15 residues. CDR3 region: CASSTDRGPTYEQYF. CDR3 DNA: TGCGCCAGCAGTACGGACAGGGGTCCTACCTACGAGCAGTACTTC. Full variable domain (remainder filled in from reference TRBV5-1 and TRBJ2-7): KAGVTQTPRYLIKTRGQQVTLSCSPISGHRSVSWYQQTPGQGLQFLFEYFSETQRNKGNFPGRFSGRQFSNSRSEMNVSTLELGDSALYLCASSTDRGPTYEQYFGPGTRLTVT.

This clone was found once. The chain combines TRBV5-1 with TRBJ2-7; 10 positions match TRBD1. Germline CDR1 reads SGHRS; CDR2 reads YFSETQ. V trimming: 3 bases; J trimming: 6 bases; junction bases outside the gene matches: 3. This CDR3 spans 13 amino acids. CDR3 nucleotide sequence: TGCGCCAGCAGCTCCGGACAGGGGGGCGAGCAGTACTTC. Translation: CASSSGQGGEQYF.

The CDR3 nucleotides read TGTGCCAGCAGTTTGGGCCCGGCACTGTACACCTTC. It is translated as CASSLGPALYTF. This sequence joins TRBV12-3 or TRBV12-4 and TRBJ1-2; no definite D call. Trimming took off 3 bases at V and 11 bases at J, with 13 bases between the two ends. This CDR3 comprises 12 residues.

The chain joins TRBV5-4 to TRBJ2-7; 11 positions agree with TRBD2. The CDR3 runs 15 residues. V dropped 0 bases and J dropped 2; count of bases not matched to a gene: 1. CDR1 and CDR2 from the germline V gene are SGHNT and YYREEE (reference sequence). CDR3 nucleotide sequence: TGTGCCAGCAGCTTGGAACTAGCGGGAGCCTACGAGCAGTACTTC. Residues: CASSLELAGAYEQYF.

The rearrangement links TRBV10-3 to TRBJ1-1; maybe TRBD1 (6 bases). The V gene's germline CDR1 is ENHRY and CDR2 SYGVKD. There are 14 residues in the CDR3. Trimming removed 9 bases from V and 1 base from J, with 15 bases in between. CDR3 sequence (DNA): TGTGCCATTAACAGGGACCGTGAGAACACTGAAGCTTTCTTT. As protein: CAINRDRENTEAFF.

The chain links TRBV28 to TRBJ2-3, with 8 bases that match TRBD1. V lost 4 bases, J lost 2 bases, and 8 bases stayed unmatched. The CDR3 totals 16 residues. Germline loops: CDR1 MDHEN, CDR2 SYDVKM. The CDR3 loop reads CASSSRTGSATDTQYF. The DNA for the CDR3 is TGTGCCAGCAGTTCCCGGACAGGGTCGGCCACAGATACGCAGTATTTT.

V gene TRBV12-3 or TRBV12-4 combines with J gene TRBJ2-3; 14 nucleotides match TRBD2. V was pared by 2 bases and J by 13 bases, with 2 bases of the junction left unmatched. This CDR3 spans 13 amino acids. The CDR3: CASSLKGLAGEYF. The CDR3 bases are TGTGCCAGCAGTTTAAAGGGACTAGCGGGAGAGTATTTT.

The chain joins TRBV19 to TRBJ1-1; 9 nucleotides align to TRBD1. In germline, CDR1 is LNHDA, CDR2 SQIVND (reference sequence). CDR3 length equals 13 residues. The trim removed 6 bases at V and 13 bases at J, leaving 12 bases unmatched. Here the CDR3 DNA reads TGTGCCAGTAGCTATCTCCGAGGGGACAGGGTTTTCTTT. It encodes CASSYLRGDRVFF. The variable domain in full, completed from reference TRBV19 and TRBJ1-1, reads DGGITQSPKYLFRKEGQNVTLSCEQNLNHDAMYWYRQDPGQGLRLIYYSQIVNDFQKGDIAEGYSVSREKKESFPLTVTSAQKNPTAFYLCASSYLRGDRVFFGQGTRLTVV.

This clone was observed a few times. The chain combines TRBV4-2 with TRBJ2-3, with a possible D match to TRBD2 (5 bases). Trimming stripped 0 bases from V and 3 bases from J, with 16 bases between. Germline values: CDR1 LGHNA, CDR2 YNFKEQ. The length of the CDR3 is 17 residues. CDR3 sequence: CASSQEGLERTTDTQYF. The CDR3 DNA reads TGTGCCAGCAGCCAAGAAGGACTGGAAAGGACGACAGATACGCAGTATTTT.

This clone has a single count. This chain connects TRBV11-2 to TRBJ2-7, with D perhaps TRBD2 (5 bases). Germline V lookup: CDR1 SGHAT, CDR2 FQNNGV. Between the trimmed V and J ends, which lost 0 bases and 5 bases, there was a span of 14 bases. The CDR3 contains 15 residues. The CDR3 spells CASSLELSGSNEQYF. The CDR3 DNA sequence: TGTGCCAGCAGCTTAGAATTATCGGGGTCCAACGAGCAGTACTTC.

This clone came up a few times. The chain carries TRBV6-1 and TRBJ1-5, with D perhaps matching TRBD1 (5 bases). The CDR3 has 17 residues. V lost 4 bases to trimming and J lost 3 bases, with 19 bases between them. Germline CDR1 and CDR2: MNHNS and SASEGT. The CDR3 is CASSVRHGGYSNQPQHF. The CDR3, as DNA: TGTGCCAGCAGTGTACGGCATGGGGGGTATTCCAATCAGCCCCAGCATTTT.

The chain joins TRBV6-5 to TRBJ1-1; 7 bases fit TRBD1. From germline, CDR1 is MNHEY and CDR2 SVGAGI. Germline trimming cut 4 bases from V and 1 base from J; bases unmatched to any gene: 3. CDR3 length: 14 residues. CDR3 coding DNA: TGTGCCAGCAGTTCGAGGACAGGGAACACTGAAGCTTTCTTT. Translation: CASSSRTGNTEAFF.

The chain uses TRBV5-4 and TRBJ1-1; 9 nucleotides align to TRBD1. This CDR3 has 17 amino acids. Germline V gene lookup returns CDR1 SGHNT and CDR2 YYREEE (reference sequence). The V gene end was trimmed by 4 bases and the J gene end by 0 bases; junction bases not matched to a gene: 10. This CDR3 is CASSGGTGQNLNTEAFF. In DNA form, the CDR3 reads TGTGCCAGCAGCGGCGGGACAGGGCAAAACCTGAACACTGAAGCTTTCTTT. The whole variable domain, filled in from reference TRBV5-4 and TRBJ1-1, reads ETGVTQSPTHLIKTRGQQVTLRCSSQSGHNTVSWYQQALGQGPQFIFQYYREEENGRGNFPPRFSGLQFPNYSSELNVNALELDDSALYLCASSGGTGQNLNTEAFFGQGTRLTVV.

The chain has TRBV19 and TRBJ1-3; tentatively, D is TRBD1 (6 bases). The germline V gene encodes CDR1 LNHDA and CDR2 SQIVND (reference sequence). The CDR3 totals 14 residues. The ends were cut back, 10 bases at V and 0 bases at J, with 13 bases in the middle. This CDR3 reads CATRTGRSGNTIYF. In DNA form, the CDR3 reads TGTGCCACCAGAACAGGGCGCTCTGGAAACACCATATATTTT.

This clone was detected a few times. As DNA, the CDR3 is TGCGCCAGCAGCTTAGGGACTATCGAGACTAGCACAGATACGCAGTATTTT. Amino acids: CASSLGTIETSTDTQYF. The chain has TRBV5-1 and TRBJ2-3; 7 bases match TRBD2. CDR3 size: 17 residues. V shed 2 bases, J shed 0 bases, and the junction held 9 bases outside the gene matches. From germline, CDR1 is SGHRS and CDR2 YFSETQ. Variable domain in full (rest from reference TRBV5-1 and TRBJ2-3): KAGVTQTPRYLIKTRGQQVTLSCSPISGHRSVSWYQQTPGQGLQFLFEYFSETQRNKGNFPGRFSGRQFSNSRSEMNVSTLELGDSALYLCASSLGTIETSTDTQYFGPGTRLTVL.